A single sample is the source of the 11 T cell receptor beta chains below, sequenced in a study of spatial heterogeneity in lung cancer. Points from the study as a whole: How many expanded intratumoral alpha and beta TCRs were present tracked the tumor mutation count, which was a count of nonsynonymous mutations.

TCRdb independently ran MiXCR on the 5' RACE reads; one entry per CDR3 protein. Among thousands of distinct CDR3 sequences listed, over 8% were seen once. Antigens for these TCRs are unknown. Regarding time point: sample taken at primary tumor resection. The material sequenced was lung tumor tissue, taken at surgery. These receptors were obtained from a female donor with early-stage non-small cell lung cancer.

This clonotype was counted many times. The DNA of the CDR3 is TGTGCCAGCAGTTCCTCGACTAGCGGGCGCTCCTACAATGAGCAGTTCTTC. Its protein is CASSSSTSGRSYNEQFF. The chain recombines TRBV6-5 with TRBJ2-1, with TRBD2 identical over 10 bases. With 4 bases clipped from V and 0 bases from J, the junction kept 6 bases outside the gene matches. Germline CDR1 is MNHEY and CDR2 is SVGAGI. The CDR3 loop spans 17 amino acids.

The chain employs TRBV20-1 and TRBJ2-3; 10 bases map to TRBD2. This CDR3 comprises 14 residues. Germline CDR1 DFQATT, CDR2 SNEGSKA (reference sequence). V lost 6 bases, J lost 3 bases, and 6 bases stayed unmatched. CDR3 bases: TGCAGTGCCTCCCCTAGCGGGAGAACAGATACGCAGTATTTT. The encoded protein is CSASPSGRTDTQYF.

In this sample, this clonotype is medium-sized. This chain links TRBV5-6 with TRBJ1-5; 8 bases fit TRBD1. The germline CDR1 and CDR2 sequences are SGHDT and YYEEEE. V lost 4 bases and J lost 5; bases outside the gene matches: 5. The CDR3 is 14 amino acids. CDR3 sequence: CASSRTGLDQPQHF. The CDR3 DNA reads TGTGCCAGCAGCCGGACAGGGTTGGATCAGCCCCAGCATTTT.

The chain is built from TRBV28 and TRBJ1-6; 8 bases align to TRBD1. CDR1 MDHEN and CDR2 SYDVKM come from the germline V gene. The V segment lost 2 bases and the J segment 6 bases; nucleotides outside the gene matches: 3. The CDR3 consists of 15 residues. The CDR3 region is CASSLQGARNSPLHF. CDR3 in DNA: TGTGCCAGCAGTTTACAGGGGGCGCGTAATTCACCCCTCCACTTT. Full variable domain (missing parts from reference TRBV28 and TRBJ1-6): DVKVTQSSRYLVKRTGEKVFLECVQDMDHENMFWYRQDPGLGLRLIYFSYDVKMKEKGDIPEGYSVSREKKERFSLILESASTNQTSMYLCASSLQGARNSPLHFGNGTRLTVT.

V gene TRBV6-1 combines with J gene TRBJ2-5; D uncertain. The CDR3 extends over 11 amino acids. V shed 4 bases and J shed 5 bases, with 5 bases lying between them. CDR1 and CDR2 from the germline V gene are MNHNS and SASEGT. CDR3 sequence reads: CASSGLETQYF. The CDR3 bases are TGTGCCAGCAGTGGCTTGGAGACCCAGTACTTC.

This clonotype was counted at least ten times. The CDR3 sequence is CSARHQGDSSYEQYF. The CDR3, as DNA: TGCAGTGCTAGGCACCAGGGGGATAGCTCCTACGAGCAGTACTTC. This sequence joins TRBV20-1 and TRBJ2-7; 7 bases fit TRBD1. The V and J ends lost 3 bases and 0 bases, in that order; junction bases with no gene match: 8. CDR3 size: 15 residues. The germline V gene encodes CDR1 DFQATT and CDR2 SNEGSKA (reference sequence).

This clonotype showed up just a few times. The junction departs from germline at one end; a sequencing error may be responsible. The chain combines TRBV11-2 with TRBJ2-4, with 8 nucleotides matching TRBD2. The CDR3 is 15 amino acids. Germline CDR1 SGHAT, CDR2 FQNNGV. CDR3 bases: TGTGTCAGCAGCTTAGTCGGGGGGGCCTCTGGCATTCAGTACTTC. Protein sequence: CVSSLVGGASGIQYF.

This clonotype was counted ten times or more. V is TRBV7-9 and J is TRBJ2-7; a possible D gene is TRBD2 (5 bases). CDR1 SEHNR and CDR2 FQNEAQ come from the germline V gene (reference sequence). There are 14 residues in the CDR3. Trimming removed 5 bases from V and 3 bases from J, with 14 bases in between. Here the CDR3 reads CASSPRAGIYEQYF. The CDR3 DNA is TGTGCCAGCAGCCCCCGTGCGGGCATCTACGAGCAGTACTTC.

This clonotype is medium-sized in the sample. The chain has TRBV7-6 and TRBJ1-1; D is possibly TRBD1 (5 bases). With 3 bases removed from V and 2 bases from J, the gap between germline ends came to 22 bases. The CDR3 is made up of 18 amino acids. Germline V gene lookup returns CDR1 SGHVS and CDR2 FNYEAQ. CDR3 in amino acids: CASSLSPAGWRVNTEAFF. As DNA, the CDR3 is TGTGCCAGCAGCTTGTCCCCGGCAGGGTGGAGAGTAAACACTGAAGCTTTCTTT.

This clonotype was seen a handful of times. J is TRBJ2-3 and V is TRBV2, with 11 bases that match TRBD2. This CDR3 has 15 amino acids. J lost 2 bases, V lost 4 bases, and 2 bases had no gene match. Germline values: CDR1 SNHLY, CDR2 FYNNEI. The CDR3 region has the DNA TGTGCCAGCAGTGCACTAGCGGGGGTCACAGATACGCAGTATTTT. Its translation: CASSALAGVTDTQYF.

This clonotype showed up just a few times. The J gene is TRBJ2-7, the V gene TRBV12-3 or TRBV12-4; 8 bases match TRBD1. The CDR3 has 17 amino acids. With V trimmed by 4 bases and J by 3 bases, 14 bases remained unmatched. Written as DNA, the CDR3 is TGTGCCAGCAGTTCTCAGCCTCCGGGACAGGAGAACTACGAGCAGTACGTC. This translates into CASSSQPPGQENYEQYV.